This T cell receptor beta chain was documented in a study of CD8+ T cells in alopecia areata. The CDR3 has 15 residues. CDR1 SGHRS and CDR2 YFSETQ come from the germline V gene. V gave up 0 bases and J gave up 6 bases; unmatched junction bases: 0. Sample treatment: oral pan-JAK inhibitor, 5-10 mg twice daily. Reverse transcription of extracted RNA yielded cDNA, which provided the sequencing template. Only in-frame clones appear in the TCRdb table, and some are missing; sequencing was by immunoSEQ multiplex PCR. Here the sample spans 90,000 to 120,000 clones, roughly 84% being singletons. The starting material was CD8+ T cells sorted from blood, obtained at week 24, from a patient treated with tofacitinib. The J gene is TRBJ1-6, the V gene TRBV5-1; TRBD1 aligns across 10 bases. This receptor was identified in a human donor with alopecia areata. The DNA of the CDR3 is TGCGCCAGCAGCTTGGGGGACAGGGGTAATTCACCCCTCCACTTT. This translates into CASSLGDRGNSPLHF.